Listed below are T cell receptor beta chains from one sample, sequenced in a study of OX40 agonist ivuxolimab in advanced cancers. Some clones are missing from TCRdb's copy, which holds only in-frame ones; the method was immunoSEQ multiplex PCR. The data contain about 81,000 clones, about 86% of them singletons. The material sequenced was CD4+ or CD8+ T cells sorted from blood, taken in a trial of the OX40 agonist ivuxolimab. The receptors stem from an adult with an advanced solid tumor such as melanoma, head and neck, liver or kidney cancer. Both conserved end residues are trimmed from each CDR3.

V: TRBV7-3
CDR3: ASSLRESVAGGNEQF

V: TRBV28
CDR3: ASSLGLGQSNTGELF

V: TRBV6-4
CDR3: ASSERFGDSEAF

V: TRBV2
CDR3: ASSPPTGSHYGYT

V: TRBV11-2
CDR3: ASSLEGAVTQPQH

V: TRBV27
CDR3: ASADRPATNEKLF

V: TRBV7-9
CDR3: ASRTISGSPF

V: TRBV27
CDR3: ASSLSMVAEAF

V: TRBV19
CDR3: ASRDYMSNEQF

V: TRBV29-1
CDR3: SARKDEQF

V: TRBV30
CDR3: AWSPTGNSGYT

V: TRBV30
CDR3: AWRRRGPLGANVLT

V: TRBV5-1
CDR3: ASSIGTGPQETQY

V: TRBV10-3
CDR3: AISAQGTNEKLF

V: TRBV7-9
CDR3: ASRSGQGSYEQY